One and the same sample provided the 12 T cell receptor beta chains below, sequenced in a study of cytomegalovirus exposure and HLA in healthy donors. Use of 60 Vbeta and 13 Jbeta primers characterized the PCR. TCRdb's table, derived via immunoSEQ multiplex PCR, lists solely in-frame clones and lacks some. The repertoire holds about 140,000 clones, with 82% as singletons. Sequencing was carried out using PBMCs. The receptors were gathered from a woman between 55 and 75 years old in good health and CMV-seropositive.

The V call is TRBV11-2, the J call TRBJ1-2; the D gene is possibly TRBD1 (6 bases). This CDR3 contains 17 residues. Looked up from germline, CDR1 is SGHAT and CDR2 is FQNNGV. The germline V and J ends were trimmed by 4 bases and 2 bases, with 20 bases remaining between them. CDR3 nucleotides: TGTGCCAGCAGCTCAGCCTCGGGACACATCAACAACTATGGCTACACCTTC. Amino acids: CASSSASGHINNYGYTF.

The chain carries TRBV7-2 and TRBJ2-4, with TRBD1 matching over 8 bases. There are 15 residues in the CDR3. The germline V gene encodes CDR1 SGHTA and CDR2 FQGNSA. With 5 bases clipped from V and 3 bases from J, the junction kept 6 bases outside the gene matches. CDR3 sequence: CASSISGGGKNIQYF. The DNA of the CDR3 is TGTGCCAGCAGCATCTCAGGGGGCGGCAAAAACATTCAGTACTTC.

The V gene is TRBV27, the J gene TRBJ2-1, with 14 bases matching TRBD2. The CDR3 spans 15 residues. Germline trimming cut 2 bases from V and 8 bases from J; bases unmatched to any gene: 2. CDR1 is MNHEY and CDR2 is SMNVEV in the germline V gene (reference sequence). DNA of the CDR3: TGTGCCAGCAGTTTAGGACTAGCGGGAGGAGATGAGCAGTTCTTC. Its protein is CASSLGLAGGDEQFF.

The chain uses TRBV6-1 and TRBJ1-1; D not resolved. This CDR3 has 14 residues. Germline V CDR1 and CDR2: MNHNS, SASEGT. V lost 7 bases and J lost 1, with 13 bases in between. Here the CDR3 reads CASTRRVSNTEAFF. The CDR3 coding sequence is TGTGCCAGCACCCGACGGGTATCGAACACTGAAGCTTTCTTT.

The rearrangement joins TRBV28 to TRBJ2-7; 9 bases match TRBD1. This CDR3 has 15 residues. From germline, CDR1 is MDHEN and CDR2 SYDVKM. V was pared by 2 bases and J by 2 bases, with 4 bases of the junction left unmatched. CDR3 sequence: CASSLGGTGPYEQYF. The CDR3 DNA reads as TGTGCCAGCAGTTTAGGTGGGACAGGGCCCTACGAGCAGTACTTC.

V gene TRBV7-9 combines with J gene TRBJ1-3, with D perhaps TRBD1 (6 bases). CDR3 size: 16 residues. CDR1 and CDR2 (germline): SEHNR, FQNEAQ (reference sequence). Trimming took off 7 bases at V and 3 bases at J, with 19 bases between the two ends. As DNA, the CDR3 is TGTGCCAGCACCCCCCCGGGGGGGGCTTTTGGAAACACCATATATTTT. This sequence encodes CASTPPGGAFGNTIYF.

This chain links TRBV28 with TRBJ1-1; D gene ambiguous. The germline V and J ends were trimmed by 7 bases and 4 bases, with 13 bases remaining between them. Germline CDR1 reads MDHEN; CDR2 reads SYDVKM. The CDR3 totals 13 residues. In nucleotides, the CDR3 is TGTGCCAGCACCGACGTTGGGAGCACTGAAGCTTTCTTT. The encoded protein is CASTDVGSTEAFF. Full variable domain (missing parts from reference TRBV28 and TRBJ1-1): DVKVTQSSRYLVKRTGEKVFLECVQDMDHENMFWYRQDPGLGLRLIYFSYDVKMKEKGDIPEGYSVSREKKERFSLILESASTNQTSMYLCASTDVGSTEAFFGQGTRLTVV.

The CDR3 DNA reads TGCGCCAGCAGTAGGACGGGCTCATCGGGAACTAACTATGGCTACACCTTC. It is translated as CASSRTGSSGTNYGYTF. The chain recombines TRBV5-1 with TRBJ1-2; D ambiguous. The CDR3 length is 17 residues. V was cut by 5 bases and J by 0 bases, with 20 bases left in between. Germline V lookup: CDR1 SGHRS, CDR2 YFSETQ.

This chain uses TRBV11-3 with TRBJ2-2, with 7 bases lining up with TRBD2. Germline V gene data show CDR1 as SGHNT and CDR2 as YENEEA. The V and J ends lost 7 bases and 5 bases, in that order; junction bases with no gene match: 10. The CDR3 is made up of 15 amino acids. Here the CDR3 DNA reads TGTGCCAGCAAACCTCTAGCGGTGATAACCGGGGAGCTGTTTTTT. Translating gives CASKPLAVITGELFF. Complete variable domain (other parts from reference TRBV11-3 and TRBJ2-2): EAGVVQSPRYKIIEKKQPVAFWCNPISGHNTLYWYLQNLGQGPELLIRYENEEAVDDSQLPKDRFSAERLKGVDSTLKIQPAELGDSAVYLCASKPLAVITGELFFGEGSRLTVL.

This rearrangement joins TRBV5-4 to TRBJ2-7; a weak D match, TRBD2 (5 bases). The germline V gene encodes CDR1 SGHNT and CDR2 YYREEE (reference sequence). The V end lost 4 bases, the J end lost 7 bases, and 12 bases lay between the germline ends. This CDR3 region has 12 residues. CDR3 coding DNA: TGTGCCAGCAGCCCGAGGGTTGGGGAGCAGTACTTC. As protein: CASSPRVGEQYF. The full variable domain, rest sourced from reference TRBV5-4 and TRBJ2-7, is ETGVTQSPTHLIKTRGQQVTLRCSSQSGHNTVSWYQQALGQGPQFIFQYYREEENGRGNFPPRFSGLQFPNYSSELNVNALELDDSALYLCASSPRVGEQYFGPGTRLTVT.

The chain carries TRBV4-1 and TRBJ2-7; D possibly corresponds to TRBD1 (6 bases). This CDR3 comprises 15 residues. The ends were cut back, 1 base at V and 2 bases at J, with 12 bases in the middle. Germline V gene data show CDR1 as MGHRA and CDR2 as YSYEKL. CDR3 loop: CASSQGEQGPYEQYF. CDR3 nucleotide sequence: TGCGCCAGCAGCCAAGGGGAACAGGGCCCCTACGAGCAGTACTTC.

This clone was observed once. This chain uses TRBV5-1 with TRBJ2-3; the match to TRBD2 covers 11 bases. V dropped 1 base and J dropped 2; count of bases not matched to a gene: 3. CDR3 length: 16 residues. Germline V gives CDR1 SGHRS, CDR2 YFSETQ. The CDR3 DNA reads as TGCGCCAGCAGCTTGACTAGCGGGAGACACACAGATACGCAGTATTTT. It yields the protein CASSLTSGRHTDTQYF.